Included here is one TCR beta chain sequence, with context. What antigen it recognizes has not been identified. This sample stems from a study of CXCR3-negative and CXCR3-positive naive CD8 T cells (dated by TCRdb to the late 2010s). Background for the entire study: In total, 110 million to 150 million TRB reads were obtained, corresponding to roughly 1.5 +/- 0.3 million reads per library. The diversity and physicochemical repertoire analyses included eleven to twelve donors pooled from two independent experiments. TRBV-TRBJ cluster analysis included naive subsets from five or six donors and memory cells from 3 donors. The study at large found these results: Similar TRBV-TRBJ usage was shown by naive CXCR3-negative and CXCR3-positive cells from the same donor, whereas distinct patterns were shown by memory cells. Because surface CD5, which has been linked to self-reactivity in mice, was comparable between naive subsets, TCR interaction strength was also inferred from TRB CDR3 physicochemical properties. TRB CDR3s from CXCR3-positive naive cells showed higher hydrophobicity (lower Kidera factor 4), lower energy, and higher strength and volume indices than CXCR3-negative naive cells. Freshly isolated PBMCs were used for most assays because CXCR3 expression partially decreased after cryopreservation. Comparably high repertoire diversity was found in both naive subsets, whereas much lower repertoire diversity was found in memory CD8+ T cells.

The CDR3, from cysteine to phenylalanine, totals 20 residues. No DNA was logged. CDR1 and CDR2 are drawn from the germline V gene: KGHSH, LQKENI. Data came from a NextSeq 550. The Human TCR Profiling Kit (MiLaboratory) was used to prepare UMI-labeled 5' RACE TRB cDNA libraries. The full amount of extracted RNA was used for cDNA synthesis, and the full amount of resulting cDNA was used for PCR amplification. Libraries were prepared in parallel using an identical number of PCR cycles. On the study's bioinformatics: With a minimum of two reads required per UMI, MIGEC and MiXCR pulled out about 52,000 +/- 9,100 unique UMI-labeled TRB cDNA molecules from each library. Each library averaged about 40,000 +/- 10,000 functional in-frame TRB CDR3 nucleotide clonotypes without stop codons. After downsampling to 5000 UMI-labeled TRB molecules per sample, diversity metrics such as normalized Shannon-Wiener and Chao1 were calculated in VDJtools. Clonotype-size-weighted physicochemical properties of the central five CDR3 residues (interaction energy, strength, volume and Kidera factor 4) were computed in VDJtools. The reads were reprocessed in TCRdb, with one entry per CDR3 protein sequence and no accompanying DNA. Here the V and J calls rest on TCRdb's processing, not on the authors' analysis. The sample table records nearly 110,000 distinct CDR3 sequences. 0.38% of the sample rests with the top ten.

For every CD8+ T cell subset, hundreds of thousands of cells were flow-sorted straight into RLT lysis buffer, and each subset was sorted in triplicate. Naive CD8+ T cells were defined stringently as CD45RO-CCR7+CD27+CD95- to exclude memory contaminants. Peripheral blood mononuclear cells were isolated from buffy coats by standard density gradient centrifugation. A FACSAria III was used to flow-sort naive CXCR3-negative and CXCR3-positive CD8+ T cells. An RNeasy Mini Kit was used to extract total RNA from the sorted cells. Input material: naive CXCR3+ CD8+ T cells from blood. The cell subset or site label corresponds to: CD45RO-CCR7+CD27+CD95- naive CD8+ T cells expressing CXCR3 (TNR3+). The receptor comes from a human donor in good health. Some clones in this sample may be carry-over from other donors' samples. The rearranged segments are TRBV18 and TRBJ2-3; TCRdb outputs TRBD2, but without DNA this stays unchecked. The CDR3 protein is CASSPLRDGLAGDPGDTQYF.